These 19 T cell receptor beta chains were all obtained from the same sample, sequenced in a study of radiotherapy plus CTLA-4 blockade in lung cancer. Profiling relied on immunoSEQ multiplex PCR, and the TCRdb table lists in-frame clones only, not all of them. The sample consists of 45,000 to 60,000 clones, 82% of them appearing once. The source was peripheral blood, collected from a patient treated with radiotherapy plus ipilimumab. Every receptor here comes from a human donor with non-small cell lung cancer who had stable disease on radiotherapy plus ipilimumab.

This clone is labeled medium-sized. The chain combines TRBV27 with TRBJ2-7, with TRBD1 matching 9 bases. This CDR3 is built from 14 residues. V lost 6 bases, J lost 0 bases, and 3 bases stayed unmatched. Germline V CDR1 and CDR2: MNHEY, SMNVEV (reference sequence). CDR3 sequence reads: CASSVTGGSYEQYF. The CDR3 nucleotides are TGTGCCAGCAGCGTGACAGGGGGCTCCTACGAGCAGTACTTC.

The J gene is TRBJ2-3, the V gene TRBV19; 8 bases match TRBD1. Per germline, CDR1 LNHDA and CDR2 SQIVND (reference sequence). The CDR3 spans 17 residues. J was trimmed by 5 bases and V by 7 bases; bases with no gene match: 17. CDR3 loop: CASNEGLGRGLIDTQYF. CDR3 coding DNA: TGTGCCAGTAACGAAGGGCTGGGCAGGGGGCTGATAGATACGCAGTATTTT.

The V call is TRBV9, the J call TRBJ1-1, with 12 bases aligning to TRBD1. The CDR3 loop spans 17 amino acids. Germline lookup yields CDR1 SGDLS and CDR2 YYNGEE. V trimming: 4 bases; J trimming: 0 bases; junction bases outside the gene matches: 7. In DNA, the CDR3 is TGTGCCAGCAGCCCGACCGGGACAGGGGGCCTGAACACTGAAGCTTTCTTT. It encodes CASSPTGTGGLNTEAFF.

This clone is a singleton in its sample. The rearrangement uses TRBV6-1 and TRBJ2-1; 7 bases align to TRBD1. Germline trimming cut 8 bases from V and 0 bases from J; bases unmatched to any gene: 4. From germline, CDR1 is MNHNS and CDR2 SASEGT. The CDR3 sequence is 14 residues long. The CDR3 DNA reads TGTGCCAGCGCCGACAGGGACTCCTACAATGAGCAGTTCTTC. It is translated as CASADRDSYNEQFF.

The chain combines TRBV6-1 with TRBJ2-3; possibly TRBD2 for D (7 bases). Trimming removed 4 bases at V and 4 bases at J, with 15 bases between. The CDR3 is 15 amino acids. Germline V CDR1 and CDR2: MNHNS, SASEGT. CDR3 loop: CASSGGGLGADTQYF. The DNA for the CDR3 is TGTGCCAGCAGTGGGGGGGGGCTAGGCGCAGATACGCAGTATTTT.

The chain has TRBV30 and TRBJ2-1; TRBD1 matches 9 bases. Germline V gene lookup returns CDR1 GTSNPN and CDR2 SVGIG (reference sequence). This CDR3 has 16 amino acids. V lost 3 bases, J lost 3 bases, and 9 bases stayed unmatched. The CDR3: CAWSTKRGQGYNEQFF. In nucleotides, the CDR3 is TGTGCCTGGAGCACTAAACGGGGACAGGGCTACAATGAGCAGTTCTTC.

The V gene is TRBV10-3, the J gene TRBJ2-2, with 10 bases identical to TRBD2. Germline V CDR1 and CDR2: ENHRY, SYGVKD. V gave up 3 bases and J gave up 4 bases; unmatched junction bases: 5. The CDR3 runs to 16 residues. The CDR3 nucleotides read TGTGCCATCAGTGAAGGGCGGACTAGCGGCACCGGGGAGCTGTTTTTT. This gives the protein CAISEGRTSGTGELFF.

In nucleotides, the CDR3 is TGTGCCAGCAGGGAGGCAGGACAGGGGACCGAGCAGTACTTC. Translation: CASREAGQGTEQYF. The rearrangement links TRBV25-1 to TRBJ2-5, with 9 bases that match TRBD1. The DNA end lines up better with TRBJ2-7; the J call may be wrong. The CDR3 is 14 amino acids. The germline V gene has CDR1 MGHDK and CDR2 SYGVNS.

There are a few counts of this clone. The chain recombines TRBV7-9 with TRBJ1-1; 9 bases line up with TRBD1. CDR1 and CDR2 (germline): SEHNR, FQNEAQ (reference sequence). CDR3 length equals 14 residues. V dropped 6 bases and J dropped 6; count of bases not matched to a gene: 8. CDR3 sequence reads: CASRSGTGLSEAFF. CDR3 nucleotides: TGTGCCAGCAGGTCCGGGACAGGGCTCTCTGAAGCTTTCTTT. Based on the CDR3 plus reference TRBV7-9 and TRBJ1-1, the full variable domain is DTGVSQNPRHKITKRGQNVTFRCDPISEHNRLYWYRQTLGQGPEFLTYFQNEAQLEKSRLLSDRFSAERPKGSFSTLEIQRTEQGDSAMYLCASRSGTGLSEAFFGQGTRLTVV.

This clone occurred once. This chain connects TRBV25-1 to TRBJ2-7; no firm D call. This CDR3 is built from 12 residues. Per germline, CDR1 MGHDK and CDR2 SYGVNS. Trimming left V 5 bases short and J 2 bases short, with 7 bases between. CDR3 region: CASSLDTYEQYF. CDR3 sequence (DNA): TGTGCCAGCAGTTTAGACACCTACGAGCAGTACTTC.

CDR3 DNA: TGTGCCAGCAGCTTAGCAGGGCTAGCGGGGTACAATGAGCAGTTCTTC. This codes for CASSLAGLAGYNEQFF. The rearrangement joins TRBV11-2 to TRBJ2-1; TRBD2 agrees at 9 bases. The CDR3 runs to 16 residues. CDR1 SGHAT and CDR2 FQNNGV come from the germline V gene. Unmatched junction bases numbered 5, after V lost 1 base and J lost 4 bases.

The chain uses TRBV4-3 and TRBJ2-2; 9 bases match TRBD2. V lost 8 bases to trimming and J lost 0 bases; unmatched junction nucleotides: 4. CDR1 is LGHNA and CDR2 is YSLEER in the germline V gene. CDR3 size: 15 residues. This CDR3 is CASGAGGANTGELFF. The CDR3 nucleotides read TGCGCCAGCGGAGCGGGGGGCGCGAACACCGGGGAGCTGTTTTTT.

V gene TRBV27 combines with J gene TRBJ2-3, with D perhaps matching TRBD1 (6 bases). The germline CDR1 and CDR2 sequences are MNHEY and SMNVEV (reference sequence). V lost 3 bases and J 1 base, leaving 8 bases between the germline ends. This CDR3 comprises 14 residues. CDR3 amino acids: CASSFRQGTDTQYF. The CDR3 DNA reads TGTGCCAGCAGTTTTAGACAGGGCACAGATACGCAGTATTTT.

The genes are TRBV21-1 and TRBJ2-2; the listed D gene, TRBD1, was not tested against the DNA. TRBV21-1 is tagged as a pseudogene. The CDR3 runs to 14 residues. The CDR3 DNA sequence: TGTGCCAGCAGCAAAACGTGGCCCTGCGGGGAGCTGTTTTTT. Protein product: CASSKTWPCGELFF.

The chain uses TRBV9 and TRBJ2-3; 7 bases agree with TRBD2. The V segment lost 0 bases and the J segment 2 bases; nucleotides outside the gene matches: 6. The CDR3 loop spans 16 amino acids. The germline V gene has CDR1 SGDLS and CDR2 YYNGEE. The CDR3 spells CASSVGSSGYTDTQYF. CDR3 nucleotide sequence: TGTGCCAGCAGCGTAGGGTCTAGCGGTTACACAGATACGCAGTATTTT.

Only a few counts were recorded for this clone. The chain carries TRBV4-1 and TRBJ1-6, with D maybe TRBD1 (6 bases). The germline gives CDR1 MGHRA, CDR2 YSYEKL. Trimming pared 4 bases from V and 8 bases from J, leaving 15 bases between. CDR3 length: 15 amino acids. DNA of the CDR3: TGCGCCAGCAGCCGTTCAGGGGAGATGGATTCACCCCTCCACTTT. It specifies CASSRSGEMDSPLHF.

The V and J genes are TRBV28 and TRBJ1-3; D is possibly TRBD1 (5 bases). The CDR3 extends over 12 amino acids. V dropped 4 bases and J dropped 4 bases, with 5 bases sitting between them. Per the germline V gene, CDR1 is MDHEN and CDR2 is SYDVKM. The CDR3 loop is CASSYRGNTIYF. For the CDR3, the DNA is TGTGCCAGCAGTTACAGGGGAAACACCATATATTTT.

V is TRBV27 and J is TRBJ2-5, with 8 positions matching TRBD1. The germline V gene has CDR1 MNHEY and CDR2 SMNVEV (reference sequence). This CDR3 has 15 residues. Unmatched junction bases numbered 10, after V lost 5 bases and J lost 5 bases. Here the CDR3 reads CASSLQGARDETQYF. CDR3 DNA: TGTGCCAGCAGTCTCCAGGGGGCGCGAGATGAGACCCAGTACTTC.

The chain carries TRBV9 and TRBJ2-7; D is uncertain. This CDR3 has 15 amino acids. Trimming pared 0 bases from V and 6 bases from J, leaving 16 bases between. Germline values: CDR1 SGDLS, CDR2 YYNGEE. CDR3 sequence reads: CASSVDNSFLSEQYF. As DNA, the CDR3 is TGTGCCAGCAGCGTAGATAATAGCTTCCTAAGCGAGCAGTACTTC.